What follows are 11 T cell receptor beta chains derived from one specimen sequenced in a study of blood T cell repertoires in COVID-19. Only in-frame clones appear in the TCRdb table, and some are missing; sequencing was by immunoSEQ multiplex PCR. The sample carries about 58,000 clones, approximately 90% recorded once. The sequenced sample was peripheral blood. The receptor set was obtained from a woman aged 60-75 years with active COVID-19.

The chain couples TRBV7-2 to TRBJ1-5; the D gene is possibly TRBD1 (6 bases). The CDR3 contains 13 residues. Germline CDR1 and CDR2: SGHTA and FQGNSA. V was pared by 6 bases and J by 3 bases, with 9 bases between. DNA of the CDR3: TGTGCCAGCAGAGGACAGTACAATCAGCCCCAGCATTTT. Its translation: CASRGQYNQPQHF.

V gene TRBV7-9 combines with J gene TRBJ2-3; D ambiguous. The CDR3 covers 14 residues. Trimming pared 4 bases from V and 0 bases from J, leaving 8 bases between. CDR1 SEHNR and CDR2 FQNEAQ come from the germline V gene (reference sequence). CDR3 coding DNA: TGTGCCAGCAGCTCGGGTCTCAGCACAGATACGCAGTATTTT. Translated, it gives CASSSGLSTDTQYF.

The chain is built from TRBV14 and TRBJ2-7; D is perhaps TRBD1 (5 bases). The germline gives CDR1 SGHDN, CDR2 FVKESK. The CDR3 contains 16 residues. V lost 2 bases and J 1 base, leaving 15 bases between the germline ends. CDR3 sequence reads: CASSQSGRGPSYEQYF. Written as DNA, the CDR3 is TGTGCCAGCAGCCAAAGTGGTAGGGGCCCGTCCTACGAGCAGTACTTC.

This clone was observed a handful of times. The chain has TRBV5-1 and TRBJ1-2; D is uncertain. Germline assignment: CDR1 SGHRS and CDR2 YFSETQ. V lost 8 bases to trimming and J lost 4 bases, with 15 bases between them. The CDR3 spans 13 residues. The CDR3 protein is CASGSDGLYGYTF. The CDR3 DNA sequence: TGCGCCAGTGGATCCGACGGACTCTATGGCTACACCTTC.

The V and J genes are TRBV14 and TRBJ2-1; D uncertain. In germline, CDR1 is SGHDN, CDR2 FVKESK. The CDR3 length is 17 residues. Trimming left V 0 bases short and J 3 bases short, with 15 bases between. DNA of the CDR3: TGTGCCAGCAGCCAAGATTGGTCTCCCTCCTACTACAATGAGCAGTTCTTC. This sequence encodes CASSQDWSPSYYNEQFF.

The chain is built from TRBV9 and TRBJ1-1, with a weak D call TRBD1 (6 bases). Germline V lookup: CDR1 SGDLS, CDR2 YYNGEE. The V gene lost 0 bases and the J gene lost 4 bases, with 13 bases spanning the gap. This CDR3 region has 15 residues. The CDR3 region has the DNA TGTGCCAGCAGCGTAGTACCCGAGGGGGTCACTGAAGCTTTCTTT. Residues: CASSVVPEGVTEAFF.

V is TRBV5-1 and J is TRBJ2-3; 9 positions agree with TRBD2. Germline V gene sequence: CDR1 SGHRS, CDR2 YFSETQ. V lost 2 bases and J lost 1; bases outside the gene matches: 8. The CDR3 loop spans 17 amino acids. This CDR3 is CASSFTASGAGTDTQYF. The CDR3 DNA reads TGCGCCAGCAGCTTCACGGCTAGCGGGGCGGGCACAGATACGCAGTATTTT. Complete variable domain (other parts from reference TRBV5-1 and TRBJ2-3): KAGVTQTPRYLIKTRGQQVTLSCSPISGHRSVSWYQQTPGQGLQFLFEYFSETQRNKGNFPGRFSGRQFSNSRSEMNVSTLELGDSALYLCASSFTASGAGTDTQYFGPGTRLTVL.

J is TRBJ2-5 and V is TRBV18; tentative D call: TRBD1 (6 bases). Trimming cost V 0 bases and J 1 base, with 9 bases left between them. The CDR3 loop spans 15 amino acids. Per the germline V gene, CDR1 is KGHSH and CDR2 is LQKENI. CDR3 coding DNA: TGTGCCAGCTCACCACCGGGACAAACCCAAGAGACCCAGTACTTC. It encodes CASSPPGQTQETQYF. The whole variable domain, filled in from reference TRBV18 and TRBJ2-5, reads NAGVMQNPRHLVRRRGQEARLRCSPMKGHSHVYWYRQLPEEGLKFMVYLQKENIIDESGMPKERFSAEFPKEGPSILRIQQVVRGDSAAYFCASSPPGQTQETQYFGPGTRLLVL.

This clone has just one count. The rearrangement links TRBV24-1 to TRBJ2-2; D perhaps matches TRBD2 (6 bases). This CDR3 contains 13 residues. Germline CDR1 reads KGHDR; CDR2 reads SFDVKD. Trimming left V 9 bases short and J 6 bases short, with 13 bases between. The CDR3 region is CATPSGGSGELFF. The CDR3 DNA sequence: TGTGCCACCCCGAGCGGAGGGTCCGGGGAGCTGTTTTTT.

The chain links TRBV27 to TRBJ1-5, with D possibly matching TRBD1 (5 bases). Germline values: CDR1 MNHEY, CDR2 SMNVEV (reference sequence). This CDR3 contains 16 residues. Trimming cost V 0 bases and J 4 bases, with 13 bases left between them. CDR3 bases: TGTGCCAGCAGTTTATCGCAGGGTAGGGATAATCAGCCCCAGCATTTT. Its translation is CASSLSQGRDNQPQHF.

The chain employs TRBV29-1 and TRBJ1-4; maybe TRBD1 (5 bases). The V and J ends lost 8 bases and 0 bases respectively, with 10 bases between them. CDR1 and CDR2 from the germline V gene are SQVTM and ANQGSEA. The CDR3 consists of 13 residues. For the CDR3, the DNA is TGCAGCACCAGGGCCTCAACTAATGAAAAACTGTTTTTT. This gives the protein CSTRASTNEKLFF. The whole variable domain, filled in from reference TRBV29-1 and TRBJ1-4, reads SAVISQKPSRDICQRGTSLTIQCQVDSQVTMMFWYRQQPGQSLTLIATANQGSEATYESGFVIDKFPISRPNLTFSTLTVSNMSPEDSSIYLCSTRASTNEKLFFGSGTQLSVL.